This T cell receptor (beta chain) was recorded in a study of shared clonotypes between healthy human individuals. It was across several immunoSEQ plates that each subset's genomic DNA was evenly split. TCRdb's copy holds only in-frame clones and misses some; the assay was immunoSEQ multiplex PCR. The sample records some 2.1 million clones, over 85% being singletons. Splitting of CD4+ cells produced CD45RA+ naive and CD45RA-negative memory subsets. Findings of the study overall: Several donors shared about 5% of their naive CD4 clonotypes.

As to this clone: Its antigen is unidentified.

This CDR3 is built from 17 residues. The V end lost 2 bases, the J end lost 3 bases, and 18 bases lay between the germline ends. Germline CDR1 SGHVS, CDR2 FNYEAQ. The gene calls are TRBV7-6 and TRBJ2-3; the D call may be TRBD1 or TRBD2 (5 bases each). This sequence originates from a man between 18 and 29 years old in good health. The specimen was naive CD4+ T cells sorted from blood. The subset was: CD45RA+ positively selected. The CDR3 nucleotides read TGTGCCAGCAGCTTACGCCGAACGGGAAGGGGTACAGATACGCAGTATTTT. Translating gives CASSLRRTGRGTDTQYF.